One and the same sample provided the 5 T cell receptor beta chains below, sequenced in a study of human T cells and chemical hapten exposure. The time point is: patch test 2, 6 weeks after DPC sensitization. Treatment described: therapeutic diphenylcyclopropenone sensitization with weekly scalp DPC. TCRdb ran MiXCR on the RACE reads and lists one entry per CDR3 protein. The sample carries about 380,000 distinct CDR3 sequences, more than 5% recorded once. Sequencing used whole blood, obtained in connection with sensitization to the hapten diphenylcyclopropenone (DPC). Every receptor here comes from a woman aged 18-29 years with alopecia areata. Some clones in this sample may be carry-over from other donors' samples.

The V call is TRBV11-2, the J call TRBJ2-6; 9 bases align to TRBD1. The CDR3 has 19 amino acids. Germline V lookup: CDR1 SGHAT, CDR2 FQNNGV. V dropped 1 base and J dropped 2; count of bases not matched to a gene: 9. CDR3 in DNA: TGTGCCAGCAGCTTAGGAACCGGGACAGGGAGACCTGGGGCCAACGTCCTGACTTTC. Its translation: CASSLGTGTGRPGANVLTF.

This clonotype was found many times. The V call is TRBV6-2 or TRBV6-3, the J call TRBJ1-1; TRBD1 agrees at 7 bases. Germline CDR1 MNHEY, CDR2 SVGEGT. V was pared by 8 bases and J by 7 bases, with 13 bases of the junction left unmatched. The CDR3 sequence is 14 residues long. The CDR3: CASDGTAGGIEAFF. The DNA of the CDR3 is TGTGCCAGCGATGGGACAGCCGGCGGGATTGAAGCTTTCTTT.

The J gene is TRBJ1-6, the V gene TRBV6-2 or TRBV6-3, with 7 bases matching TRBD1. Germline lookup yields CDR1 MNHEY and CDR2 SVGEGT. V was clipped by 4 bases and J by 7 bases; unmatched bases: 7. CDR3 length: 15 residues. CDR3 protein: CASSSPRGENSPLHF. The DNA for the CDR3 is TGTGCCAGCAGTTCACCCAGGGGGGAGAATTCACCCCTCCACTTT.

This clonotype was seen at least ten times. This rearrangement joins TRBV7-2 to TRBJ2-1, with D unresolved. Per the germline V gene, CDR1 is SGHTA and CDR2 is FQGNSA. Trimming cost V 6 bases and J 0 bases, with 18 bases left between them. There are 17 residues in the CDR3. CDR3 amino acids: CASRRSGEFSSYNEQFF. CDR3 nucleotides: TGTGCCAGCAGACGAAGTGGGGAATTTAGCTCCTACAATGAGCAGTTCTTC.

This clonotype was recorded at least ten times. One end of the junction is discordant with germline, which a read error may explain. The V and J genes are TRBV5-1 and TRBJ1-1; D is ambiguous. The CDR3 extends over 15 amino acids. Germline loops: CDR1 SGHRS, CDR2 YFSETQ. Here the CDR3 reads CASSLDLASNAEAFF. The CDR3 DNA reads TGCGCCAGCAGCTTGGATTTGGCGTCGAACGCTGAAGCTTTCTTT.